This note documents a single T cell receptor beta chain sequence. The antigen is undetermined. Other DNA sequences in this sample translate to the same CDR3. The data originate from a study of beta chain features in type 1 diabetes. Overall study findings and caveats: PCR could preferentially amplify shorter templates, alike in patients and controls. Insertion counts at VDJ junctions were lower in type 1 diabetes patients, who also showed more deletions there.

Via CD45RO/CCR7/CD25/CD127/CD95/CD27, cells of the CD4+ naive, central memory, regulatory and stem cell-like memory subsets were sorted. Sorted populations all exceeded 95% purity. Every bit of the isolated RNA underwent reverse transcription, so sequencing read expressed TCRB transcripts. TCRdb keeps only in-frame clones here, not all; method: immunoSEQ multiplex PCR. The sample includes about 930,000 clones, 15% to 20% seen only once; the top ten take roughly 0.025%. The TCR was taken from a young woman in good health. Sequences were obtained from naive CD4+ T cells from blood.

DNA of the CDR3: TGTGCCAGCAGTACAACTGATACGCAGTATTTT. Its translation is CASSTTDTQYF. V gene TRBV6-5 combines with J gene TRBJ2-3, with D hard to call. CDR3 length equals 11 residues. Germline assignment: CDR1 MNHEY and CDR2 SVGAGI. Trimming pared 5 bases from V and 6 bases from J, leaving 6 bases between.